This T cell receptor (beta chain) is from a study of T-cell memory formation after mild COVID-19 (dated by TCRdb to the early 2020s). At the level of the whole study: Most TCR sequence clusters were specific to one of the two donors. Longitudinal TCRalpha and TCRbeta repertoire sequencing tracked T-cell clones expanding and contracting after mild COVID-19 in a couple of donors. Two young, previously healthy adult volunteers made up the cohort, one male and one female. General findings and caveats noted by the study authors: The study covered only a couple of mild cases, and larger cohorts including severe cases with pre-infection samples were considered necessary. Contracting CD4+ clones appeared mostly in the CM and EM memory subsets, whereas CD8+ clones were enriched in EMRA. SARS-CoV-2 specificity was not confirmed for the second-wave clones peaking on day 37. Clones that contracted from day 15 to 85 showed balanced CD4/CD8 phenotypes, whereas a second wave of clones that expanded from day 15 to 37 leaned towards CD4+. The detection of some responding clones in pre-infection memory suggests that pre-existing cross-reactive memory T cells joined the SARS-CoV-2 response.

In its sample, this clonotype was seen a few times. It has no known antigen specificity. Base qualities are missing; no much larger clone stands one base away. Ficoll-Paque density gradient centrifugation was the method used to isolate PBMCs. The listed sequencing device is Illumina NovaSeq 6000. cDNA libraries for TCRalpha and TCRbeta were prepared by 5'RACE using constant-segment primers, with sample barcodes and unique molecular identifiers added. RNA was extracted from every sample with Trizol reagent. Library amplification was performed in two PCR steps, and a second sample barcode and Illumina TruSeq adapters were introduced in the second step. Sequencing of the libraries was done on an Illumina NovaSeq, producing 2 x 150 bp paired-end reads. The study's own analysis went as follows. Demultiplexing of reads and collapsing into UMI-guided consensus sequences were performed with migec v1.2.7. Using mixcr v2.1.11, UMI consensuses were aligned to TRA and TRB V and J templates and then assembled into clonotypes. Clonotypes were classified as expanded or contracted when called significant by both edgeR and NoisET, with noise models trained on biological replicates. edgeR calls used a false discovery rate-adjusted p below 0.01 and a log2 fold-change threshold of 1. As an exploratory analysis of dynamics, PCA with hierarchical clustering was applied to max-normalized trajectories of the 1000 most abundant clonotypes. Separately sequenced CD4+ and CD8+ repertoires were used to assign a CD4 or CD8 phenotype to each responding clone. The raw public data were reprocessed by TCRdb itself: fastp quality trimming at Q25, MiXCR clonotype calling, in-frame beta chains only. CDR3 protein sequences are deduplicated, and each keeps its most common genes and DNA. The V and J calls and clone size come from TCRdb's table, not from the authors' own analysis. A total of 470,000 or so distinct CDR3 sequences appear in this sample, over 15% of them only once. 12% of the sample goes to the ten largest clones.

The CDR1 and CDR2 encoded by the germline V gene (reference sequence) are MNHNY and SVGAGI. V and J lose 6 bases and 5 bases, and a span of 16 bases separates them. Spanning cysteine to phenylalanine, the CDR3 consists of 14 amino acids. The read is trimmed to its CDR3 DNA, 42 bases read in frame from base 1. The chain is encoded by TRBV6-6 joined to TRBJ2-5, and possibly TRBD2, on 5 matching bases. Sample: PBMCs or a T cell subset sorted from them (not recorded which). The clonotype originates from an adult woman who had mild COVID-19 (a few samples of this study predate the infection). The sample titles of this study are shuffled in the database, so cell type and time point are left out; the donor was told from shared clones. The DNA reads as follows: TGTGCCAGCAGCCAGGACTTGACCGGGGAGACCCAGTACTTC. Translated, it gives CASSQDLTGETQYF.